A single T cell receptor (beta chain) is shown here with its context. The CDR3 contains 17 residues. With 4 bases removed from V and 4 bases from J, the gap between germline ends came to 18 bases. Germline V gene sequence: CDR1 KGHDR, CDR2 SFDVKD. The data derive from a study of T cells in Graves' hyperthyroidism and ophthalmopathy. Amplified TCR beta CDR3 regions derived from RNA transcripts. HTBI primers were used for first-round RT-PCR of the TCR CDR3. TCRdb ran MiXCR on the multiplex PCR reads and lists one entry per CDR3 protein. The sample lists some 800,000 distinct CDR3 sequences, over 35% occurring once.

The TCR comes from a man between 18 and 29 years old with Graves' hyperthyroidism. The V gene is TRBV24-1, the J gene TRBJ2-2; D may be TRBD1 (6 bases). The sequenced sample consisted of blood. This CDR3 is CATSEATGSPITGELFF. CDR3 nucleotide sequence: TGTGCCACCAGTGAAGCTACAGGGTCCCCGATCACCGGGGAGCTGTTTTTT.